This T cell receptor (beta chain) was documented in a study of CD8 T cells in Susac syndrome. The V and J ends lost 6 bases and 3 bases, in that order; junction bases with no gene match: 10. The CDR3 has 15 residues. CDR1 is DFQATT, CDR2 SNEGSKA, per germline (reference sequence). An amount of RNA that ranged from roughly 0.5 to 1 ug was reverse transcribed with random hexamers. MiXCR, applied by TCRdb to the immunoSEQ multiplex PCR reads, yields one record per CDR3 protein. The sample includes about 66,000 distinct CDR3 sequences, around 96% of them seen just once. This sequence joins TRBV20-1 and TRBJ2-3; 9 nucleotides agree with TRBD2. The sequencing input was CD8+ T cells from PBMCs. The sequence derives from a human donor with multiple sclerosis. In DNA, the CDR3 is TGCAGTGCGATCGATAGCGGGAGAGAGACAGATACGCAGTATTTT. Translated, it gives CSAIDSGRETDTQYF.